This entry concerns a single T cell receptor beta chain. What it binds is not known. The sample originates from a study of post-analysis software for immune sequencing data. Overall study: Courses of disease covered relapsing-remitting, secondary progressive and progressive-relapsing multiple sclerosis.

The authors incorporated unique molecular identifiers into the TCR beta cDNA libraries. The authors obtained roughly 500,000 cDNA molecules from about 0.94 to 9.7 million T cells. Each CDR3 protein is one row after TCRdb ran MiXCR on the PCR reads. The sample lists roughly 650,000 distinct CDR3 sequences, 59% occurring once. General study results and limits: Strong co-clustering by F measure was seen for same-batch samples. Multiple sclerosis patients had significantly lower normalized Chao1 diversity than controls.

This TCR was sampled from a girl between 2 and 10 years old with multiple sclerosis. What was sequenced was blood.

For the CDR3, the DNA is TGCGCCAGCGACGTAGGGACCCCCACAGATACGCAGTATTTT. Its protein product is CASDVGTPTDTQYF. This sequence joins TRBV5-1 and TRBJ2-3, with D perhaps matching TRBD1 or TRBD2 (5 bases each). Looked up from germline, CDR1 is SGHRS and CDR2 is YFSETQ. CDR3 length: 14 amino acids. Trimming stripped 7 bases from V and 2 bases from J, with 14 bases between.